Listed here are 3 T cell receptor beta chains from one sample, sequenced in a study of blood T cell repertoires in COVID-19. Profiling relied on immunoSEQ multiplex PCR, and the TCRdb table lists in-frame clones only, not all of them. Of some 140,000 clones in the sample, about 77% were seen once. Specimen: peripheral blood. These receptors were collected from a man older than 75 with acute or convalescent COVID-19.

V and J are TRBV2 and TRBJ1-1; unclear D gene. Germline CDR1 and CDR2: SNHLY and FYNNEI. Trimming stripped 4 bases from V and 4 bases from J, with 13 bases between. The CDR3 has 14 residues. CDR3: CASSVRPTGTEAFF. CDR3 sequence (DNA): TGTGCCAGCAGTGTAAGGCCGACGGGCACTGAAGCTTTCTTT.

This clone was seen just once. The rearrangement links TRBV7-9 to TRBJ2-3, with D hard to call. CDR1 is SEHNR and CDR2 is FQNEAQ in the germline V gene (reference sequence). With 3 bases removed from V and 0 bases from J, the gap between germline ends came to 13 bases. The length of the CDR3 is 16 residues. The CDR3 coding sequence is TGTGCCAGCAGCTTGCGGCCCCGAACCAGCACAGATACGCAGTATTTT. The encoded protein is CASSLRPRTSTDTQYF.

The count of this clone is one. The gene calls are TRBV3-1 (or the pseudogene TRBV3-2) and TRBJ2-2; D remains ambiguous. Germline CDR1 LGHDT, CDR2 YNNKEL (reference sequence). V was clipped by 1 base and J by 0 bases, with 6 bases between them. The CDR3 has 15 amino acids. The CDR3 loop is CASSQVSANTGELFF. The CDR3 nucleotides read TGTGCCAGCAGCCAAGTGTCGGCGAACACCGGGGAGCTGTTTTTT.